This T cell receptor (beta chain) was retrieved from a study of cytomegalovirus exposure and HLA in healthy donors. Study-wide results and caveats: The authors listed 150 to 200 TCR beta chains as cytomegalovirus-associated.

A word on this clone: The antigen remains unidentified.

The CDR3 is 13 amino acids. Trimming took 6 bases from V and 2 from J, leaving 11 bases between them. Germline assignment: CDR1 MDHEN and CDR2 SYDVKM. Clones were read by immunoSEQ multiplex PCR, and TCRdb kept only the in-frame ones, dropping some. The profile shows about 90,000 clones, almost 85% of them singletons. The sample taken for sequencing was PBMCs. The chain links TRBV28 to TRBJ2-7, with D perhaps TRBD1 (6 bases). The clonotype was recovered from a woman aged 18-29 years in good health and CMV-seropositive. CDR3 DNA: TGTGCCAGCAGCCGACAGGCAACCTACGAGCAGTACTTC. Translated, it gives CASSRQATYEQYF. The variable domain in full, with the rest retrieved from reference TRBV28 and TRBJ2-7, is DVKVTQSSRYLVKRTGEKVFLECVQDMDHENMFWYRQDPGLGLRLIYFSYDVKMKEKGDIPEGYSVSREKKERFSLILESASTNQTSMYLCASSRQATYEQYFGPGTRLTVT.